This TCR beta chain emerged from a study of blood T cell repertoires in COVID-19. Study at large: The study drew acute and convalescent COVID-19 samples from the United States, Italy and Spain. PBMCs, B-cell-depleted T cells, or T cells were the source of the cDNA or gDNA that made up the material.

The Seattle patients, enrolled during active infection, were followed longitudinally. The CDR3 is 15 residues long. J was trimmed by 4 bases and V by 5 bases; bases with no gene match: 3. CDR1 is SEHNR, CDR2 FQNEAQ, per germline (reference sequence). Per the original data handling: Nucleated cell number was recorded as an estimate derived from reference gene primer amplification. Profiled with immunoSEQ multiplex PCR; TCRdb holds only in-frame clones, not every one. Clone size and the V and J calls come from that table; the DNA yielded D and trimming. There are just over 300,000 clones in the sample; approximately 89% occur only once, and approximately 2% lies in the top ten. This clone occurred once.

The specimen sequenced was peripheral blood. This clonotype was sampled from a woman aged 25 to 39 with COVID-19, enrolled during active disease. The V and J genes are TRBV7-9 and TRBJ2-5; TRBD2 agrees at 14 bases. The CDR3 DNA reads TGTGCCAGCAGCCCAGGGACTAGCGGGGGAGAGACCCAGTACTTC. It codes for CASSPGTSGGETQYF.